Sequencing of this T cell receptor (beta chain) was carried out in a study of cytotoxic CD8 clonotypes in ibrutinib-treated CLL. Turning to the study itself: Samples had a mean of around 230,000 productive templates and some 94,000 productive rearrangements. General study points: Public clonotypes, rarely seen, contracted or held steady on treatment. Upon ibrutinib response clonality rose, and upon progression it fell back toward baseline.

About this clone: Its target is unknown.

Profiling relied on immunoSEQ multiplex PCR, and the TCRdb table lists in-frame clones only, not all of them. This sample has 52,000 or so clones, with roughly 54% found just once. The junction had 2 bases not matched to a gene; V was cut back by 3 bases and J by 0 bases. Germline-derived CDR1 and CDR2 are LNHDA and SQIVND (reference sequence). This CDR3 contains 15 residues. This clonotype was obtained from a human donor with chronic lymphocytic leukemia. Sample: PBMCs, taken at disease progression, from a patient treated with ibrutinib. The chain combines TRBV19 with TRBJ1-5, with TRBD1 matching 7 bases. CDR3 protein: CASSIEGASNQPQHF. CDR3 in DNA: TGTGCCAGTAGTATCGAGGGGGCTAGCAATCAGCCCCAGCATTTT.